Listed below are T cell receptor beta chains from one sample, sequenced in a study of cytomegalovirus exposure and HLA in healthy donors. Generated by immunoSEQ multiplex PCR, the TCRdb table keeps only in-frame clones and is missing some. Found here are 150,000 to 200,000 clones, around 96% of them singletons; the top ten hold approximately 0.97%. The sequenced material came from PBMCs. Every receptor here comes from a woman between 18 and 29 years old in good health and CMV-seronegative. The CDR3 runs from the conserved cysteine through the conserved F or W. Fields, in order: V gene, J gene, clone size, D gene, CDR3 DNA, CDR3 protein. D genes are given only for firm matches. The size entry is marked missing in some rows and otherwise reads once, few, many or a size class.

TRBV7-9,TRBJ2-1,NA,NA,TGTGCCAGCAGCTCTGGGACTTCGGAGCAGTTCTTC,CASSSGTSEQFF
TRBV9,TRBJ2-5,NA,NA,TGTGCCAGCAGCGTAGGGTCTACCTTGTACCAAGAGACCCAGTACTTC,CASSVGSTLYQETQYF
TRBV9,TRBJ2-7,NA,TRBD1,TGTGCCAGCAGCGTAGTAGGGGCGGGACAGGGGGGCGAGCAGTACTTC,CASSVVGAGQGGEQYF
TRBV27,TRBJ2-5,NA,TRBD2,TGTGCCAGCAGTGCATCCCTCTTATCCACCGGGACTAGACAAGAGACCCAGTACTTC,CASSASLLSTGTRQETQYF
TRBV2,TRBJ2-7,NA,TRBD2,TGTGCCAGCAGGGCGGTTAGCGGGGGGGAGGACGAGCAGTACTTC,CASRAVSGGEDEQYF
TRBV2,TRBJ1-1,few,NA,TGTGCCAGCAGACAATACACTGAAGCTTTCTTT,CASRQYTEAFF
TRBV2,TRBJ2-7,NA,TRBD2,TGTGCCAGCAGTGAAGCTCCTAGCGGGGCCTCCTACGAGCAGTACTTC,CASSEAPSGASYEQYF
TRBV15,TRBJ2-5,NA,TRBD2,TGTGCCACCAGCAGAGGGGCCGATAGCGGGGGGACAAGAGAGGCCCAGTACTTC,CATSRGADSGGTREAQYF
TRBV7-9,TRBJ1-1,NA,TRBD1,TGTGCCAGCAGCGAACGGACAGGTATCACTGAAGCTTTCTTT,CASSERTGITEAFF
TRBV21-1,TRBJ1-6,once,NA,TGTGCCAGCAGCTCAAACGGGTGTGGAAATTCACCCCTCCACTTT,CASSSNGCGNSPLHF
TRBV9,TRBJ2-2,NA,NA,TGTGCCAGCAGCGGTCAGCCACAGGGGAGGTTCACCGGGGAGCTGTTTTTT,CASSGQPQGRFTGELFF
TRBV7-2,TRBJ2-7,NA,TRBD1,TGTGCCAGCAGCTTCGCCAGGGGGTCCTACGAGCAGTACTTC,CASSFARGSYEQYF
TRBV5-1,TRBJ2-2,once,TRBD1,TGCGCCAGCAGCCCAGGGGGTCAGGGAATCACCGGGGAGCTGTTTTTT,CASSPGGQGITGELFF
TRBV11-2,TRBJ1-1,NA,NA,TGTGCCAGCAGCTGGCTGAACACTGAAGCTTTCTTT,CASSWLNTEAFF
TRBV7-2,TRBJ2-5,NA,TRBD2,TGTGCCAGCAGCTTTGCGGGGGGAAAACAAGAGACCCAGTACTTC,CASSFAGGKQETQYF
TRBV19,TRBJ1-3,NA,NA,TGTGCCAGTAGTATTCTCGGAAACACCATATATTTT,CASSILGNTIYF
TRBV7-2,TRBJ2-5,NA,NA,TGTGCCAGCAGCTTAGGGTCGAGTAGCGGCCAAGAGACCCAGTACTTC,CASSLGSSSGQETQYF
TRBV7-9,TRBJ2-1,NA,TRBD2,TGTGCCAGCAGCCACCTGGGACTAGCGGGGGGTAATGAGCAGTTCTTC,CASSHLGLAGGNEQFF
TRBV5-1,TRBJ2-1,once,NA,TGCGCCAGCAGCCCTAACTTCGGGGGCTCCTACAATGAGCAGTTCTTC,CASSPNFGGSYNEQFF
TRBV6-5,TRBJ1-4,NA,TRBD1,TGTGCCAGCAGTTACTCTACAGGGGTCCGAAATGAAAAACTGTTTTTT,CASSYSTGVRNEKLFF
TRBV7-9,TRBJ2-4,NA,TRBD1,TGTGCCAGCAGCCCGCTACAGGGGGCGGCCAAAAACATTCAGTACTTC,CASSPLQGAAKNIQYF
TRBV6-6,TRBJ2-3,NA,TRBD2,TGTGCCAGCAACCGGGGGGTAGCAGATACGCAGTATTTT,CASNRGVADTQYF
TRBV15,TRBJ2-7,NA,TRBD2,TGTGCCGTATCGGGACTAGGCTACGAGCAGTACTTC,CAVSGLGYEQYF
TRBV7-2,TRBJ2-7,NA,TRBD1,TGTGCCAGCAGACCTGCCGGGACAGTTCCCTACGAGCAGTACTTC,CASRPAGTVPYEQYF
TRBV10-3,TRBJ2-7,NA,TRBD1,TGTGCCATCAGTACCGGGACAGGGGAGGGCGAGCAGTACTTC,CAISTGTGEGEQYF
TRBV7-2,TRBJ1-1,NA,NA,TGTGCCAGCAGGCGGGGGGTTGGGAACACTGAAGCTTTCTTT,CASRRGVGNTEAFF
TRBV7-9,TRBJ2-5,NA,NA,TGTGCCAGCAGCTTAGAACTAGCTGGTGGGACCCAGTACTTC,CASSLELAGGTQYF
TRBV7-2,TRBJ2-7,NA,TRBD2,TGTGCCAGTTGGTTCGGTAGCGGGGAGGGCAACGAGCAGTACTTC,CASWFGSGEGNEQYF
TRBV5-1,TRBJ2-5,NA,TRBD2,TGCGCCAGCAGCTTGAAAGGCGGGGGGGCGACAGAGACCCAGTACTTC,CASSLKGGGATETQYF
TRBV18,TRBJ2-1,NA,NA,TGTGCCAGCTCACCACTTGCGTACAATGAGCAGTTCTTC,CASSPLAYNEQFF
TRBV5-4,TRBJ2-3,NA,TRBD2,TGTGCCAGCAGCCCTACTCCTAGCGGGGGTGGCACAGATACGCAGTATTTT,CASSPTPSGGGTDTQYF
TRBV4-1,TRBJ1-2,NA,TRBD1,TGCGCCAGCAGCCAAAGACAGGGAGTCAACTATGGCTACACCTTC,CASSQRQGVNYGYTF
TRBV5-1,TRBJ1-2,NA,TRBD1,TGCGCCAGCAGCTTGGGGGGGGACAGTTGGCGCTATGGCTACACCTTC,CASSLGGDSWRYGYTF